This entry features one TCR beta chain sequence. The data were taken from a study of blood T cells in healthy people across ages. Alongside a J-beta primer mix, a sample-barcoded 5' primer served in a second PCR lasting roughly 6 to 12 cycles. TCRdb recomputed calls from the 5' RACE reads with MiXCR, one row per CDR3 protein. Here the sample spans hundreds of thousands of distinct CDR3 sequences, approximately 26% being singletons. The CDR3 extends over 20 amino acids. Per germline, CDR1 MNHEY and CDR2 SVGAGI. Trimming at V came to 0 bases and at J to 2 bases, leaving 8 bases not matched to a gene. The sample was also reused in another study, on T cells of mothers and their children.

V usage is TRBV6-5 and J usage is TRBJ2-1; TRBD2 aligns across 15 bases. Source material: blood. This receptor was taken from a boy aged 2-9 years in good health. The CDR3: CASSYSGTSGGQRAYNEQFF. CDR3 bases: TGTGCCAGCAGTTACTCCGGGACTAGCGGGGGGCAACGCGCCTACAATGAGCAGTTCTTC.